This T cell receptor (beta chain) was sequenced during a study of blood T cell repertoires in COVID-19 (dated by TCRdb to between 2020 and 2021). At the level of the whole study: Samples from collaborators originated in the United States, Italy and Spain and spanned both the acute and convalescent phases of COVID-19. Subjects who had been exposed to COVID-19, were actively infected with it, or had recovered from it provided the deeply sampled blood TCRbeta repertoires that made up the dataset. Where available, HLA class I and class II types were obtained from metadata supplied by the sample provider rather than from assay-based typing. Nearly every sample came with metadata listing a de-identified subject ID, COVID-19 status, age in years and sex. Samples came from the ongoing ImmuneRACE study (first 160 participants) plus 1,254 subjects from 6 global collaborators. The material from the prospective study consisted of cDNA or gDNA derived from T cells, B-cell-depleted T cells, or PBMCs. The repertoires were released in a freely available public database meant as a resource for research on the immune response to SARS-CoV-2. Paper-wide results and their limitations: How much clinical and demographic metadata was included differed by source and by participant, and the metadata was provided uncurated.

As for this clone: Which antigen it targets is not known. The input lacks base qualities; no much larger clone sits a single base away.

The CDR1 and CDR2 encoded by the germline V gene are SNHLY and FYNNEI. Trimmed from V: 6 bases; trimmed from J: 1 base; junction bases lacking a gene match: 5. The CDR3 starts with the cysteine, ends with the phenylalanine, and has 15 residues. The retained sequence is limited to the CDR3, 45 bases, with the frame set at the first base. Whole blood was collected in K2EDTA tubes by collaborating institutions according to the institutions' own protocols. For TCRbeta analysis, collaborators shipped samples in one of three forms: frozen whole blood, isolated PBMCs, or DNA extracted from either of those sample types. TCRbeta CDR3 regions were amplified from genomic DNA by means of the immunoSEQ Assay, a bias-controlled multiplex PCR. From the authors' description of their analysis: Within the assay, amplification of reference gene primers was used to estimate how many nucleated cells each sample contained. To quantify the absolute abundance of each unique TCRbeta CDR3 rearrangement, sequence reads were collapsed and filtered. For each sample, productive Simpson clonality was calculated as the square root of Simpson's diversity index over productive rearrangements. The clones in this table, taken by TCRdb from immuneACCESS, are in-frame only. Not every clone is retained; where verified, under half of the shortfall comes from an unresolved V gene, and the cause of the rest is unknown. V and J calls and clone size are given by that table; D and trimming were obtained from the DNA. Within this sample are fewer than 70,000 clones, with 75% to 85% of them counted one time only. Jointly, the top ten make up approximately 5.6% of the sample.

Input material: peripheral blood. This sequence originates from an older woman with acute or convalescent COVID-19. The chain is assembled from TRBV2 and TRBJ1-5, with 8 central nucleotides matching TRBD1. For the CDR3, the sequence is CASRTGTGSNQPQHF. The nucleotide sequence reads TGTGCCAGCAGGACTGGGACAGGAAGCAATCAGCCCCAGCATTTT. The reference TRBV2 and TRBJ1-5 proteins fill in what lies around the CDR3, so the full variable domain reads EPEVTQTPSHQVTQMGQEVILRCVPISNHLYFYWYRQILGQKVEFLVSFYNNEISEKSEIFDDQFSVERPDGSNFTLKIRSTKLEDSAMYFCASRTGTGSNQPQHFGDGTRLSIL.